The clone carrying this TCR beta chain was detected ten times or more. Two-round multiplex PCR amplified TCR beta CDR3 from genomic DNA. Primers (each specific to one TRBV or TRBJ gene) were used in first-round PCR. TCRdb ran MiXCR on the multiplex PCR reads and lists one entry per CDR3 protein. The sample consists of 26,000 or so distinct CDR3 sequences, 25% to 35% of them appearing once. This sample stems from a study of prognosis after radiotherapy for stage I lung cancer. Study context: The 10 to 15 male and 6 or 7 female patients were aged about 50 to 84, median about 70 years.

The length of the CDR3 is 15 residues. The ends lost 5 bases at V and 3 bases at J; junction bases unmatched: 8. This chain joins TRBV12-3 or TRBV12-4 and TRBJ2-3; 7 positions match TRBD2. The receptor was derived from a donor over 45 with non-small cell lung cancer. The sequencing here drew on PBMCs, taken before or after stereotactic body radiation therapy (not recorded which). This CDR3 reads CASSTQRDQTDTQYF. The DNA of the CDR3 is TGTGCCAGCAGTACCCAGCGGGACCAAACAGATACGCAGTATTTT.